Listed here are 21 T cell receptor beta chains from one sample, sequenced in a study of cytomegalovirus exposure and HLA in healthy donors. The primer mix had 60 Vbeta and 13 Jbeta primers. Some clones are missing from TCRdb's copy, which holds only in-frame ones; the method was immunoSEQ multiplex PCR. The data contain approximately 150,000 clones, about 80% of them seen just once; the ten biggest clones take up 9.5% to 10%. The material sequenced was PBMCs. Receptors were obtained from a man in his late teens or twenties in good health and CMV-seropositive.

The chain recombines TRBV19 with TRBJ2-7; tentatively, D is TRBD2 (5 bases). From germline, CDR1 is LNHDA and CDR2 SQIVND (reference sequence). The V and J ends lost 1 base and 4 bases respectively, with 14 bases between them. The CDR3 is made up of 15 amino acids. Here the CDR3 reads CASSIGSGMIYEQYF. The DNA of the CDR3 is TGTGCCAGTAGTATAGGCTCCGGGATGATATACGAGCAGTACTTC.

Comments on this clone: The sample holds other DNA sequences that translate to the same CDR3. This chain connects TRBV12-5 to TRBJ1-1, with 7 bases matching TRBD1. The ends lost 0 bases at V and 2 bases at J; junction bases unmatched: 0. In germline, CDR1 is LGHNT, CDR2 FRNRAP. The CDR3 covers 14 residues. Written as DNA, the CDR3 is TGTGCTAGTGGTTTGGTAGGGGGCAACACTGAAGCTTTCTTT. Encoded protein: CASGLVGGNTEAFF.

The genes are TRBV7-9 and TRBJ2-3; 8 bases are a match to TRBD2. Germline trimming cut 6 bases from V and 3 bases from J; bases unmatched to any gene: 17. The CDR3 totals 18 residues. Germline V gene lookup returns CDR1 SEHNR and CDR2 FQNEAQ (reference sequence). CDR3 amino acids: CASSTGTSGGAGTDTQYF. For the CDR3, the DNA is TGTGCCAGCAGTACCGGGACTAGTGGGGGGGCCGGGACAGATACGCAGTATTTT.

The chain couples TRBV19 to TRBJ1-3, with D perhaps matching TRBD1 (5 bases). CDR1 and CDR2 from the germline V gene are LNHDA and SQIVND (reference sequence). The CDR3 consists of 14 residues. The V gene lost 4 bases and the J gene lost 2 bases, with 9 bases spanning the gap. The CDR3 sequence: CASSKTVAGNTIYF. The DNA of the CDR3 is TGTGCCAGTAGTAAGACAGTCGCTGGAAACACCATATATTTT.

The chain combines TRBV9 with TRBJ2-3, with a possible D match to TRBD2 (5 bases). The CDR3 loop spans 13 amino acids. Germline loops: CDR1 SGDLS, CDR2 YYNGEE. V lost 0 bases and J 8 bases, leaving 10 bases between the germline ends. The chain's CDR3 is CASSVDGSGTQYF. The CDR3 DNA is TGTGCCAGCAGCGTAGATGGAAGCGGTACGCAGTATTTT.

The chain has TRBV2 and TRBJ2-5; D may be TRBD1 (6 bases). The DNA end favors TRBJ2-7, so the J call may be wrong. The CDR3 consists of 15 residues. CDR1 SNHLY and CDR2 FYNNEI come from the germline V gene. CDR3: CASRDPGHPSREQYF. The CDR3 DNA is TGTGCCAGCAGGGATCCGGGACACCCTTCCCGCGAGCAGTACTTC.

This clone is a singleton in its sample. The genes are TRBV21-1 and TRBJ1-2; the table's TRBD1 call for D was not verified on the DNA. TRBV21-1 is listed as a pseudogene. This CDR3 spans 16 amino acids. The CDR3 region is CASSTHDRDTNYGYTF. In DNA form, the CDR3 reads TGTGCCAGCAGCACTCATGACAGGGATACCAACTATGGCTACACCTTC.

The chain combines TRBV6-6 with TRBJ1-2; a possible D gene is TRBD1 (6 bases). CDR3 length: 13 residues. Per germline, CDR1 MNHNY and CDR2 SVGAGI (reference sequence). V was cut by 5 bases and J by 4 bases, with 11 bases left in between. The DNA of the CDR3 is TGTGCCAGCAGTCAGGGGTCGGTCTATGGCTACACCTTC. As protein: CASSQGSVYGYTF.

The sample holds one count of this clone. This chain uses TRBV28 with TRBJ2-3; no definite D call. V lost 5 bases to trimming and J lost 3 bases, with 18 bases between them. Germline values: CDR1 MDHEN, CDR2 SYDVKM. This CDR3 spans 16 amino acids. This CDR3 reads CASSPPFLTGTDTQYF. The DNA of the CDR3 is TGTGCCAGCAGTCCTCCCTTTTTAACCGGGACAGATACGCAGTATTTT.

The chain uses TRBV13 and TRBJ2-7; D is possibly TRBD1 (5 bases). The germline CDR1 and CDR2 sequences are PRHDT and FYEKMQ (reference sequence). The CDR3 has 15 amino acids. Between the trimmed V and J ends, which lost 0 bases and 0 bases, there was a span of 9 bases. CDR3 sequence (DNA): TGTGCCAGCAGCTTAGGATCAGGGATCTCCTACGAGCAGTACTTC. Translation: CASSLGSGISYEQYF.

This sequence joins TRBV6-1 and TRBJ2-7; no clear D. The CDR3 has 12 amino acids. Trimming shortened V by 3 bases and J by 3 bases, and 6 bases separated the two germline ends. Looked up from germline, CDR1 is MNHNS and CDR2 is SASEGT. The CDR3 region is CASSEMSYEQYF. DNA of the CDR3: TGTGCCAGCAGTGAGATGAGCTACGAGCAGTACTTC.

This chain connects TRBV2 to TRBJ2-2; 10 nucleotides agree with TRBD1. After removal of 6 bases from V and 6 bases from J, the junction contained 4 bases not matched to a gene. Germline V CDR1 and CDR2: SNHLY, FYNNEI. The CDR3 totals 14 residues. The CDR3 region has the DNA TGTGCCAGCAGGGGACAGGGGATAGCCGGGGAGCTGTTTTTT. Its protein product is CASRGQGIAGELFF.

The CDR3 nucleotides are TGTGCCAGCAGCCCCAGGACAGAATCTGAAGCTTTCTTT. Residues: CASSPRTESEAFF. This rearrangement joins TRBV7-2 to TRBJ1-1; D is perhaps TRBD1 (6 bases). The V end was cut by 5 bases, the J end by 6 bases, with 13 bases between. The CDR3 covers 13 residues. Germline lookup yields CDR1 SGHTA and CDR2 FQGNSA.

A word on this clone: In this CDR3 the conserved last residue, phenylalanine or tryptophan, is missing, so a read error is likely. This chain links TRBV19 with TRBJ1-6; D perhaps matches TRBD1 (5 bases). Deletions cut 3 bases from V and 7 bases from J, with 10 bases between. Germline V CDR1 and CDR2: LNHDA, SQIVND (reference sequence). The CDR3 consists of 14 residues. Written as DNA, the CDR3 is TGTGCCAGTAGTATTCCAGGGCGGAATTCACCCCTCCACCTT. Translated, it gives CASSIPGRNSPLHL.

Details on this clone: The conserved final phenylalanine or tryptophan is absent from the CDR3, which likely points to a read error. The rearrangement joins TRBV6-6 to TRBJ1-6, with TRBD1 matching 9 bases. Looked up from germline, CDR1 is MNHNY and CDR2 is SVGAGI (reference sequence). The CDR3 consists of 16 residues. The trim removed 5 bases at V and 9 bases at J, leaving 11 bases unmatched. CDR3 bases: TGTGCCAGCAGTGGACGGGACAGGGCTTTTATTTCACCCCTCCACCTT. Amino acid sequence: CASSGRDRAFISPLHL.

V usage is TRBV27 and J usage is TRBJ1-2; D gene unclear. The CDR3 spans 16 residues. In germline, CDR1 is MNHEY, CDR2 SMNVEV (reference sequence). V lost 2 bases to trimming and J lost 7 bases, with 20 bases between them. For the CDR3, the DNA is TGTGCCAGCAGTTTAGTCCCTCCGGAGAGGGCCACTGGCTACACCTTC. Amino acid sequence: CASSLVPPERATGYTF.

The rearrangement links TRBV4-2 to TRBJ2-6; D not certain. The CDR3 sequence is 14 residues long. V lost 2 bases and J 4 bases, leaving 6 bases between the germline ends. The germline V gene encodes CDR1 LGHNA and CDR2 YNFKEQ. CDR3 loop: CASSQQTGANVLTF. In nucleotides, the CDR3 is TGTGCCAGCAGCCAACAAACAGGGGCCAACGTCCTGACTTTC.

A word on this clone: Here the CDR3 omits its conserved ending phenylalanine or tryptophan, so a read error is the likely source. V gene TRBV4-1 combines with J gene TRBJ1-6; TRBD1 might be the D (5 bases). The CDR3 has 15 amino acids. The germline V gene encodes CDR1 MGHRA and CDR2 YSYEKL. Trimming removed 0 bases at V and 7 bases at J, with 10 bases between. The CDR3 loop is CASSQEPGWNSPLHL. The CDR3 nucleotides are TGCGCCAGCAGCCAAGAACCAGGGTGGAATTCACCCCTCCACCTT.

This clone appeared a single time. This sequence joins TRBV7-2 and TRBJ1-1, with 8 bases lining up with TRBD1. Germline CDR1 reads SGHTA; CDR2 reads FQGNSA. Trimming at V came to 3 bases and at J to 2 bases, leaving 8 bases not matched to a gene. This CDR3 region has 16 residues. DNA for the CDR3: TGTGCCAGCAGCTTTTTTTCCGGACAGGGTAACACTGAAGCTTTCTTT. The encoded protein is CASSFFSGQGNTEAFF.

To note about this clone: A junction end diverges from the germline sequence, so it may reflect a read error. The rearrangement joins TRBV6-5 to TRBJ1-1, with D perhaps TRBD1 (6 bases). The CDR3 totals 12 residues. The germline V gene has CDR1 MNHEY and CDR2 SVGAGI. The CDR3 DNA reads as TGTGCCAGCAATTACGATCGGGACAAAGCTTTCTTT. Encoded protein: CASNYDRDKAFF.

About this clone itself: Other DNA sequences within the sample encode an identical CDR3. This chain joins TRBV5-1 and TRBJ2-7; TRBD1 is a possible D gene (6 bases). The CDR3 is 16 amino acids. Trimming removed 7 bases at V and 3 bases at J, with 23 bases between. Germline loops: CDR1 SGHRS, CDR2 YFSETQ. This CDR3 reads CASDTTLQGSGYEQYF. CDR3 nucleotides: TGCGCCAGCGATACAACGTTACAGGGATCTGGCTACGAGCAGTACTTC.